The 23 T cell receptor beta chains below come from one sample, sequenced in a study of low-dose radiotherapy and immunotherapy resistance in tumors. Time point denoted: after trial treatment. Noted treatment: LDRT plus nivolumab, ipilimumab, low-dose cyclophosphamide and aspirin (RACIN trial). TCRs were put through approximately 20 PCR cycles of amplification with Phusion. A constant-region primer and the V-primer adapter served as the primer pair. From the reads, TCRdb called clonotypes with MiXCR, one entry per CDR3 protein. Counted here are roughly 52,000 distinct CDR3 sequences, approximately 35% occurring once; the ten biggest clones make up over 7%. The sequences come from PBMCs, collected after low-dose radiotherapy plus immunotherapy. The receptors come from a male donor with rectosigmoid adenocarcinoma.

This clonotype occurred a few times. The CDR3 region is CASRHPGQPRNEQFF. The CDR3 coding sequence is TGTGCCAGCAGACACCCGGGACAGCCGAGAAATGAGCAGTTCTTC. This chain joins TRBV2 and TRBJ2-1, with 7 bases lining up with TRBD1. V gave up 6 bases and J gave up 7 bases; unmatched junction bases: 12. In germline, CDR1 is SNHLY, CDR2 FYNNEI. There are 15 residues in the CDR3.

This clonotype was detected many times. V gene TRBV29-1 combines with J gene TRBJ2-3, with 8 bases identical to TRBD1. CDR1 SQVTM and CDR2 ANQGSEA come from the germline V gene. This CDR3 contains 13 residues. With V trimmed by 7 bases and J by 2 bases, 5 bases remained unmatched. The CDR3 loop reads CSARTGNTDTQYF. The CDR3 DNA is TGCAGCGCCCGGACAGGGAACACAGATACGCAGTATTTT.

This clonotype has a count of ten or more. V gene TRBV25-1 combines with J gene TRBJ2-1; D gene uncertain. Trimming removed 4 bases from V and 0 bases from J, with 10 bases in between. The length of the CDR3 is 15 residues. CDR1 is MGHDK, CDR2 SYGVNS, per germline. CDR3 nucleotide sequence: TGTGCCAGCAGTGCGCCGGGCAGCTCCTACAATGAGCAGTTCTTC. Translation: CASSAPGSSYNEQFF.

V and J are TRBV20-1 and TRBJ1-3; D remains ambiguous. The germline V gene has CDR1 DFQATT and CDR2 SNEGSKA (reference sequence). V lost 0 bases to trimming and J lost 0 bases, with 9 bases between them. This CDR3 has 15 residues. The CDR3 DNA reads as TGCAGTGCTAGAGATCTGGATAGCTCTGGAAACACCATATATTTT. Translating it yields CSARDLDSSGNTIYF.

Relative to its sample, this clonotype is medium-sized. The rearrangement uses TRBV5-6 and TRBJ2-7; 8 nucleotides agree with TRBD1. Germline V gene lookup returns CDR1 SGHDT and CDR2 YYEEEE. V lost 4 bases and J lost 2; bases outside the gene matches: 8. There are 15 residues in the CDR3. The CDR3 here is CASSAVDRGAYEQYF. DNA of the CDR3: TGTGCCAGCAGCGCGGTCGACAGGGGCGCCTACGAGCAGTACTTC.

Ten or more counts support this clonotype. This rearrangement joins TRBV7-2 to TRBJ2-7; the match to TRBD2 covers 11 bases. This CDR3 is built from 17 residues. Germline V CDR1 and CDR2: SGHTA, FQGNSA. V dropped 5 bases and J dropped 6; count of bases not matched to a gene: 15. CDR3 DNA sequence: TGTGCCAGCAGCCGAAGAGGGACTAGCGGAGGGCAAGGCGAGCAGTACTTC. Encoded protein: CASSRRGTSGGQGEQYF.

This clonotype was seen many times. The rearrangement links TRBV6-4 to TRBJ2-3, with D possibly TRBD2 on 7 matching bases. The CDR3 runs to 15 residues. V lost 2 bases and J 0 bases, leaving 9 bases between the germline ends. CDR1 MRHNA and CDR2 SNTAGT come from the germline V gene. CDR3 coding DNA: TGTGCCAGCAGTGACGGGGGGGCTAGCACAGATACGCAGTATTTT. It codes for CASSDGGASTDTQYF.

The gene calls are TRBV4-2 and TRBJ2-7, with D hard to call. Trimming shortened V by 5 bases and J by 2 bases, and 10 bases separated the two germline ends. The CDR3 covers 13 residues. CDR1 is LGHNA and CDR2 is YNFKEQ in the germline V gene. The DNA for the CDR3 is TGTGCCAGCAGCTTAGTCTCTGCCTACGAGCAGTACTTC. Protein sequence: CASSLVSAYEQYF.

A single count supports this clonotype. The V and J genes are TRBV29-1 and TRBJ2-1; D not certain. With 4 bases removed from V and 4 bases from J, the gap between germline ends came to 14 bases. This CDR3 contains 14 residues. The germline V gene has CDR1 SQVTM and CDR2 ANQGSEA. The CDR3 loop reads CSVGSAAPYNEQFF. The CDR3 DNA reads TGCAGCGTTGGGTCGGCCGCCCCTTACAATGAGCAGTTCTTC.

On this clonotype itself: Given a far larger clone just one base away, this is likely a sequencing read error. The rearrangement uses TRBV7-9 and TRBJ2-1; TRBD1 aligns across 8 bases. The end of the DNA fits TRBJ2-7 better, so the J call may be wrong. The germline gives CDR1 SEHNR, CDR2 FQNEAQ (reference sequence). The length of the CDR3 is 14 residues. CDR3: CAGSLTGGSYEQYF. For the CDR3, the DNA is TGTGCCGGCAGCTTAACAGGGGGCTCCTACGAGCAGTACTTC.

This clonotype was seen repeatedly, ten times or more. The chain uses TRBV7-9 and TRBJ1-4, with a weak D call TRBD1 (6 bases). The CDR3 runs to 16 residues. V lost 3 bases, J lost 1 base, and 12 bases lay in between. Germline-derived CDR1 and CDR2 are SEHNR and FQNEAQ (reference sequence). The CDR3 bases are TGTGCCAGCAGCTTTCTCACACAGGGAACTAATGAAAAACTGTTTTTT. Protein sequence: CASSFLTQGTNEKLFF.

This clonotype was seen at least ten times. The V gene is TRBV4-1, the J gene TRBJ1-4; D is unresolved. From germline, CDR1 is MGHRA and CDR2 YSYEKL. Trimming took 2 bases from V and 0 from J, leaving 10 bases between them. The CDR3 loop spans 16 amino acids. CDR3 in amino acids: CASSQREFATNEKLFF. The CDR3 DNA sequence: TGCGCCAGCAGCCAACGGGAATTTGCAACTAATGAAAAACTGTTTTTT.

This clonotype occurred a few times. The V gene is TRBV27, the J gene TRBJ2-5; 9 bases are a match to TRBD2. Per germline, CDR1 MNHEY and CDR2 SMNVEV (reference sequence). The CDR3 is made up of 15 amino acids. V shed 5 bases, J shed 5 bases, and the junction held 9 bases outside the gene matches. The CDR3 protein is CASSPWGLAAETQYF. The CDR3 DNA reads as TGTGCCAGCAGTCCATGGGGACTAGCCGCGGAGACCCAGTACTTC.

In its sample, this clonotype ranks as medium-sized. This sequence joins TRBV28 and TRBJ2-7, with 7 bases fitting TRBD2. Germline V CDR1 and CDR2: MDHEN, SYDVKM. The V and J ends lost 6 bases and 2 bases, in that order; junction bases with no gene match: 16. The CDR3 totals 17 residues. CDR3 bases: TGTGCCAGCAGCCCCCTGGGCGGGGGTCCGCTCGCCTACGAGCAGTACTTC. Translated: CASSPLGGGPLAYEQYF. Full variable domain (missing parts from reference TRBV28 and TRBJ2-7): DVKVTQSSRYLVKRTGEKVFLECVQDMDHENMFWYRQDPGLGLRLIYFSYDVKMKEKGDIPEGYSVSREKKERFSLILESASTNQTSMYLCASSPLGGGPLAYEQYFGPGTRLTVT.

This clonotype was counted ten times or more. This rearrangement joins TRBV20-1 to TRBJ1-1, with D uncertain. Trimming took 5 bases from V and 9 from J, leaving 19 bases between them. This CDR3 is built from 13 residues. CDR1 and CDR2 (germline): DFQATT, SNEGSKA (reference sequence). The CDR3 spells CSAHPSAQGKAFF. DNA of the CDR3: TGCAGTGCTCACCCATCGGCCCAAGGAAAAGCTTTCTTT.

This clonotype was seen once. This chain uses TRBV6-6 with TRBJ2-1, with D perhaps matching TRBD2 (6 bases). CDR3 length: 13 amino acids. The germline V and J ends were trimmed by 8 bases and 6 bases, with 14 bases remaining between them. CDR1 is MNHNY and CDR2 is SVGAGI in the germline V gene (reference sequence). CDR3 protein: CASGGSASNEQFF. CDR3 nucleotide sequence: TGTGCCAGCGGGGGGAGCGCAAGCAATGAGCAGTTCTTC.

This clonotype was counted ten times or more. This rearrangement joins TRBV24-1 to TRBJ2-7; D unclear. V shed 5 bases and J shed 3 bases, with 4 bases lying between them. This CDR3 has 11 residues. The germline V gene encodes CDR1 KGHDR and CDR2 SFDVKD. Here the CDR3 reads CATSAGYEQYF. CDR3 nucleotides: TGTGCCACCAGTGCGGGCTACGAGCAGTACTTC.

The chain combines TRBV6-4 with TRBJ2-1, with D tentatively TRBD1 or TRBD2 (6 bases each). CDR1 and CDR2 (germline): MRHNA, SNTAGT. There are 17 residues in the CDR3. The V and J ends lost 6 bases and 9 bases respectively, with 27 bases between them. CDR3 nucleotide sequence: TGTGCCAGCAGCCACGTGGGGGCCCCAACTAGCACCGCTGAGCAGTTCTTC. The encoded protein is CASSHVGAPTSTAEQFF.

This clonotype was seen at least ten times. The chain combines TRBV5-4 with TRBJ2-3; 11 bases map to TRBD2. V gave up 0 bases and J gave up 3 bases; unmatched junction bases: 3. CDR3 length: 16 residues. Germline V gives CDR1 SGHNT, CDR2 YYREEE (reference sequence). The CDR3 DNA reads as TGTGCCAGCAGCTTGGATCTAGCGGGAGGTACAGATACGCAGTATTTT. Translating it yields CASSLDLAGGTDTQYF.

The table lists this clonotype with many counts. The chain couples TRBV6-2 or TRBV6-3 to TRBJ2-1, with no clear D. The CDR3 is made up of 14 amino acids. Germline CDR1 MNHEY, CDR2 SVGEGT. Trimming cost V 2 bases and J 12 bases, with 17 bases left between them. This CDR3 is CASSYQESSFRQFF. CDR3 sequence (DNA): TGTGCCAGCAGTTACCAGGAAAGCAGTTTTAGGCAGTTCTTC.

CDR3 nucleotides: TGTGCCAGCAGGGAAAGTGGACCTTACGAGCAGTACTTC. Amino acid sequence: CASRESGPYEQYF. The chain is built from TRBV6-2 or TRBV6-3 and TRBJ2-7; no firm D call. Trimming cost V 6 bases and J 4 bases, with 13 bases left between them. There are 13 residues in the CDR3. Germline values: CDR1 MNHEY, CDR2 SVGEGT.

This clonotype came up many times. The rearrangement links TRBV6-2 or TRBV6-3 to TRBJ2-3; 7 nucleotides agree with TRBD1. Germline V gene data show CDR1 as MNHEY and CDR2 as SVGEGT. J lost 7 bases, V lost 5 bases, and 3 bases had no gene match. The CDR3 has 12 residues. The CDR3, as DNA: TGTGCCAGCAGTCGACAGGGCTATACGCAGTATTTT. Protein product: CASSRQGYTQYF.

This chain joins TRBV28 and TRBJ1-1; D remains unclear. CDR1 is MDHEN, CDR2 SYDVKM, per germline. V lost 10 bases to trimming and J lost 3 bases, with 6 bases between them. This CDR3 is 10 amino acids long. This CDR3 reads CATQDTEAFF. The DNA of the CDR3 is TGTGCCACGCAGGACACTGAAGCTTTCTTT.